The clone carrying this T cell receptor (beta chain) was seen a few times. The sample originates from a study of T cells after yellow fever vaccination. TCRdb redid the calling of the 5' RACE reads with MiXCR, one entry per CDR3 protein. The data hold under 600,000 distinct CDR3 sequences, with roughly a fifth observed a single time. The starting material was PBMCs, obtained about 21 days after the first yellow fever vaccination. The receptor's source is a man between 18 and 29 years old who received the YFV17D yellow fever vaccine.

The CDR3 reads CASSLPGAGVADTQYF. As DNA, the CDR3 is TGTGCCAGCAGCCTCCCAGGGGCGGGCGTGGCAGATACGCAGTATTTT. This chain links TRBV28 with TRBJ2-3, with a weak D call TRBD1 (6 bases). This CDR3 has 16 residues. Trimming removed 6 bases from V and 4 bases from J, with 20 bases in between. Germline values: CDR1 MDHEN, CDR2 SYDVKM.